The source of this TCR beta chain is a study of post-analysis software for immune sequencing data. TCR beta cDNA libraries had unique molecular identifiers. TCRdb passed the PCR reads through MiXCR, listing each CDR3 protein once. The table includes 750,000 to 950,000 distinct CDR3 sequences, about 53% detected once. This clonotype was counted only a few times. The sequencing input was blood. This sequence originates from a girl aged 5-17 years with multiple sclerosis.

This chain's CDR3 is CASMGGPLNNEQFF. CDR3 nucleotides: TGTGCCAGCATGGGGGGACCCCTTAACAATGAGCAGTTCTTC. The rearrangement links TRBV6-1 to TRBJ2-1; tentatively, D is TRBD2 (6 bases). Per germline, CDR1 MNHNS and CDR2 SASEGT. Trimming left V 7 bases short and J 5 bases short, with 15 bases between. CDR3 length equals 14 residues.